These 18 T cell receptor beta chains were all obtained from the same sample, sequenced in a study of spatial heterogeneity in lung cancer. Time point denoted: sample taken at primary tumor resection. TCRdb re-derived calls from the 5' RACE reads in MiXCR, one entry per CDR3 protein. The sample lists about 890 distinct CDR3 sequences, roughly 36% seen once, with around 13% in the top ten. The specimen comprised normal lung tissue next to the tumor, sampled at surgery. The source is a male donor with early-stage non-small cell lung cancer.

V and J are TRBV5-1 and TRBJ2-5; possibly TRBD2 for D (7 bases). The germline V gene encodes CDR1 SGHRS and CDR2 YFSETQ. V was pared by 4 bases and J by 3 bases, with 13 bases between. The CDR3 sequence is 14 residues long. The DNA for the CDR3 is TGCGCCAGCAGCGCGGGAGCAGGGGAAGAGACCCAGTACTTC. Translating gives CASSAGAGEETQYF. Looking up the rest from reference TRBV5-1 and TRBJ2-5 gives the full variable domain: KAGVTQTPRYLIKTRGQQVTLSCSPISGHRSVSWYQQTPGQGLQFLFEYFSETQRNKGNFPGRFSGRQFSNSRSEMNVSTLELGDSALYLCASSAGAGEETQYFGPGTRLLVL.

The chain links TRBV12-3 or TRBV12-4 to TRBJ2-7, with 9 nucleotides matching TRBD2. The CDR3 is 15 amino acids. V shed 6 bases and J 3 bases; nucleotides not matched to a gene: 9. The CDR3 loop reads CASRTGTSSFYEQYF. The CDR3 nucleotides read TGTGCCAGCAGAACCGGGACTAGCAGTTTCTACGAGCAGTACTTC.

This clonotype is termed large. This CDR3 reads CASSLGLISSYEQYF. In DNA, the CDR3 is TGTGCCAGCAGCCTAGGACTCATTTCCTCCTACGAGCAGTACTTC. V usage is TRBV7-2 and J usage is TRBJ2-7, with D maybe TRBD2 (5 bases). The germline V gene encodes CDR1 SGHTA and CDR2 FQGNSA. The CDR3 length is 15 residues. V was clipped by 5 bases and J by 0 bases, with 14 bases between them.

The J gene is TRBJ2-3, the V gene TRBV10-3; 8 positions agree with TRBD2. The CDR3 contains 13 residues. Germline trimming cut 10 bases from V and 6 bases from J; bases unmatched to any gene: 9. Germline loops: CDR1 ENHRY, CDR2 SYGVKD. The CDR3 bases are TGTGCCAGCAAGGGACTAGGGGCGGATACGCAGTATTTT. Protein sequence: CASKGLGADTQYF.

The chain couples TRBV7-2 to TRBJ2-3, with 9 bases fitting TRBD1. V lost 1 base to trimming and J lost 3 bases; unmatched junction nucleotides: 5. This CDR3 comprises 16 residues. Germline values: CDR1 SGHTA, CDR2 FQGNSA. CDR3: CASSLVGQGGTDTQYF. The CDR3 bases are TGTGCCAGCAGCTTAGTGGGACAGGGAGGAACAGATACGCAGTATTTT.

This clonotype was found a few times. The chain uses TRBV7-8 and TRBJ2-1, with D perhaps matching TRBD2 (6 bases). Trimming cost V 6 bases and J 8 bases, with 20 bases left between them. Germline values: CDR1 SGHVS, CDR2 FQNEAQ. The CDR3 covers 15 residues. In nucleotides, the CDR3 is TGTGCCAGCAGGGTTCGGGCGGGATCCTGGGATGAGCAGTTCTTC. Protein: CASRVRAGSWDEQFF.

The chain employs TRBV7-7 and TRBJ1-1, with D uncertain. V was clipped by 6 bases and J by 2 bases, with 4 bases between them. Germline V gives CDR1 SSHAT, CDR2 FNYEAQ (reference sequence). The CDR3 sequence is 11 residues long. CDR3 in amino acids: CASRPNTEAFF. CDR3 nucleotide sequence: TGTGCCAGCAGGCCAAACACTGAAGCTTTCTTT.

This clonotype is categorized as large (0.1 to 1%). V and J are TRBV3-1 and TRBJ2-1; 9 bases match TRBD2. Looked up from germline, CDR1 is LGHDT and CDR2 is YNNKEL (reference sequence). The CDR3 contains 15 residues. V shed 5 bases, J shed 2 bases, and the junction held 4 bases outside the gene matches. CDR3 protein: CASSFSSGTYNEQFF. In DNA, the CDR3 is TGTGCCAGCAGCTTCTCTAGCGGGACCTACAATGAGCAGTTCTTC.

This clonotype came up once. V usage is TRBV7-9 and J usage is TRBJ2-1, with TRBD2 as a possible D gene (5 bases). Trimming removed 4 bases at V and 2 bases at J, with 9 bases between. The germline V gene has CDR1 SEHNR and CDR2 FQNEAQ (reference sequence). The CDR3 is 14 residues long. The CDR3 coding sequence is TGTGCCAGCAGCTCAAGCGGAGCCTACAATGAGCAGTTCTTC. Its protein product is CASSSSGAYNEQFF.

V usage is TRBV27 and J usage is TRBJ2-7, with D tentatively TRBD1 (6 bases). The CDR3 is 15 amino acids. V was cut by 6 bases and J by 3 bases, with 18 bases left in between. Germline values: CDR1 MNHEY, CDR2 SMNVEV (reference sequence). The CDR3 region is CASRPWTASFYEQYF. CDR3 in DNA: TGTGCCAGCAGGCCTTGGACAGCTTCCTTCTACGAGCAGTACTTC.

The CDR3 sequence: CASSFGANTGELFF. CDR3 nucleotides: TGTGCCAGCAGTTTTGGCGCGAACACCGGGGAGCTGTTTTTT. The rearrangement links TRBV7-8 to TRBJ2-2; D remains ambiguous. V was clipped by 6 bases and J by 0 bases, with 8 bases between them. This CDR3 has 14 amino acids. CDR1 is SGHVS, CDR2 FQNEAQ, per germline.

By share of the sample, this clonotype is large (0.1 to 1%). CDR3 bases: TGTGCCAGCAGCGTACAGGTGACCTCTGGAAACACCATATATTTT. Translated: CASSVQVTSGNTIYF. The chain has TRBV9 and TRBJ1-3; D is unclear. CDR3 length equals 15 residues. The V gene lost 1 base and the J gene lost 0 bases, with 8 bases spanning the gap. Germline V gene data show CDR1 as SGDLS and CDR2 as YYNGEE.

The chain joins TRBV3-1 to TRBJ1-3, with D possibly being TRBD1 (6 bases). The CDR3 spans 15 residues. CDR1 is LGHDT, CDR2 YNNKEL, per germline (reference sequence). Trimming removed 2 bases from V and 2 bases from J, with 10 bases in between. The CDR3 DNA is TGTGCCAGCAGCCAACCCACAGGGACTGGAAACACCATATATTTT. Encoded protein: CASSQPTGTGNTIYF.

This clonotype is categorized as large. The chain combines TRBV10-3 with TRBJ2-5; 7 nucleotides agree with TRBD2. V lost 6 bases and J lost 5; bases outside the gene matches: 12. In germline, CDR1 is ENHRY, CDR2 SYGVKD. This CDR3 spans 15 amino acids. The CDR3 spells CAIRAGTDDGETQYF. In DNA, the CDR3 is TGTGCCATCAGAGCGGGGACGGATGATGGGGAGACCCAGTACTTC.

The chain has TRBV11-2 and TRBJ2-7; D remains ambiguous. Germline values: CDR1 SGHAT, CDR2 FQNNGV. The V gene lost 5 bases and the J gene lost 2 bases, with 13 bases spanning the gap. This CDR3 region has 14 residues. The CDR3 region is CASSRDPGTYEQYF. In DNA form, the CDR3 reads TGTGCCAGCAGCAGGGATCCCGGAACCTACGAGCAGTACTTC. Full variable domain (rest looked up from reference TRBV11-2 and TRBJ2-7): EAGVAQSPRYKIIEKRQSVAFWCNPISGHATLYWYQQILGQGPKLLIQFQNNGVVDDSQLPKDRFSAERLKGVDSTLKIQPAKLEDSAVYLCASSRDPGTYEQYFGPGTRLTVT.

The V gene is TRBV7-2, the J gene TRBJ2-7; 11 bases align to TRBD1. Germline-derived CDR1 and CDR2 are SGHTA and FQGNSA. The V and J ends lost 8 bases and 3 bases, in that order; junction bases with no gene match: 9. The CDR3 totals 15 residues. CDR3 amino acids: CASQRGGTGGYEQYF. CDR3 nucleotide sequence: TGTGCCAGCCAGCGAGGAGGGACAGGGGGCTACGAGCAGTACTTC. Full variable domain (missing parts from reference TRBV7-2 and TRBJ2-7): GAGVSQSPSNKVTEKGKDVELRCDPISGHTALYWYRQSLGQGLEFLIYFQGNSAPDKSGLPSDRFSAERTGGSVSTLTIQRTQQEDSAVYLCASQRGGTGGYEQYFGPGTRLTVT.

This clonotype rates as large (0.1 to 1%). The J gene is TRBJ1-4, the V gene TRBV5-1; TRBD1 aligns across 10 bases. V dropped 0 bases and J dropped 8; count of bases not matched to a gene: 16. The CDR3 sequence is 19 residues long. Germline CDR1 reads SGHRS; CDR2 reads YFSETQ. The DNA of the CDR3 is TGCGCCAGCAGCTTGGGGGACAGGGGACAATCGAGGATCCGAGAAAAACTGTTTTTT. It specifies CASSLGDRGQSRIREKLFF.

This clonotype is large in the sample. The chain recombines TRBV4-3 with TRBJ1-6; no clear D gene. The germline V and J ends were trimmed by 1 base and 10 bases, with 14 bases remaining between them. This CDR3 is built from 15 residues. CDR1 and CDR2 from the germline V gene are LGHNA and YSLEER. In DNA form, the CDR3 reads TGCGCCAGCAGCCAAGTAGGTGACATGGGGTCACCCCTCCACTTT. Encoded protein: CASSQVGDMGSPLHF.